Sequencing of this TCR beta chain was carried out in a study of blood T cell repertoires in COVID-19 (TCRdb year 2020). In terms of the full investigation: Collaborator samples came from the United States, Italy and Spain and covered acute and convalescent phases of COVID-19. The material from the prospective study consisted of cDNA or gDNA derived from T cells, B-cell-depleted T cells, or PBMCs. A freely available public database, intended as a resource for researchers studying the immune response to SARS-CoV-2, is where the repertoires were released. Samples came from the ongoing ImmuneRACE study (first 160 participants) plus 1,254 subjects from 6 global collaborators. A de-identified subject ID, COVID-19 status, age in years and sex were almost always included in the sample metadata. The dataset comprised deeply sampled blood TCRbeta repertoires from subjects exposed to, actively infected with, or recovered from COVID-19. Where available, HLA class I and class II types were taken from metadata supplied by the sample provider and were not determined by assay-based typing.

TCRbeta CDR3 regions were amplified from genomic DNA using the immunoSEQ Assay, a bias-controlled multiplex PCR. In the original analysis: Within the assay, amplification of reference gene primers was used to estimate how many nucleated cells each sample contained. Sequence reads were collapsed and filtered to measure the absolute abundance of every unique TCRbeta CDR3 rearrangement. For each sample, productive Simpson clonality was calculated by taking the square root of Simpson's diversity index across productive rearrangements. Held by TCRdb, this immuneACCESS table contains in-frame sequences only and omits some clones. Under half of the omission traces to an unresolved V gene where checked; the cause of the rest is unknown. From that table come the V and J calls and clone size; the DNA was used to work out D and trimming. The sample has 250,000 to 350,000 clones on record, roughly nine tenths of them singletons. In total, the top ten clones hold 2% to 2.5% of the sample.

The cysteine opens and the phenylalanine closes a CDR3 of 14 amino acids. Solely the CDR3 DNA is kept, with 42 bases framed from the first base. Per the germline V gene, SGHRS is the CDR1 and YFSETQ is the CDR2. Here V drops 4 bases and J drops 3 bases, and the junction holds 4 bases not matched to any gene. A second Seattle source provided samples from volunteer blood donors who had recovered from COVID-19. Each collaborating institution followed its own protocols to collect whole blood in K2EDTA tubes. For TCRbeta analysis, collaborators shipped samples in one of three forms: frozen whole blood, isolated PBMCs, or DNA extracted from either of those sample types. On this clone itself: Its antigen is not yet known. Per-base qualities were not stored, and no clone one base away is much larger.

Summary of the overall study and its limitations: The quantity of clinical and demographic metadata differed by source and by participant and was supplied without curation.

The receptor comes from a woman aged 45-60 years who had recovered from COVID-19. The chain was built from TRBV5-1 and TRBJ2-5, with 9 bases in between that match TRBD1. Sequenced input: peripheral blood. The bases are TGCGCCAGCAGCCGGGACAGGGTAGAAGAGACCCAGTACTTC. Translated, it gives CASSRDRVEETQYF.